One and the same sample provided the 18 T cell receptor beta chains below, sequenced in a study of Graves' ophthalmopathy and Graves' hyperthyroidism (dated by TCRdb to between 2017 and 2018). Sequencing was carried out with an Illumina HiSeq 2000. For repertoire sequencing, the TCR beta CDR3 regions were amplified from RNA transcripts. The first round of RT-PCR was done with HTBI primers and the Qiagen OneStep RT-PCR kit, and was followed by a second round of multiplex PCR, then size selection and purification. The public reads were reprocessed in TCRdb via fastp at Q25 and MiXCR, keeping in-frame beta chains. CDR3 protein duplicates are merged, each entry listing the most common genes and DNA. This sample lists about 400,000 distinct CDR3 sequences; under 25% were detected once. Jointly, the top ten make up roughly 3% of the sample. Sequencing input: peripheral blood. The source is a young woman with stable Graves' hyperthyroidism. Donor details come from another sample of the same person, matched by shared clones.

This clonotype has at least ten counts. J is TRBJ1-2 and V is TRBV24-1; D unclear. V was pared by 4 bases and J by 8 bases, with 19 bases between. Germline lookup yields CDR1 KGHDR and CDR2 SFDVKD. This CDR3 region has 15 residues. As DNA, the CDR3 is TGTGCCACCAGTGACCCGAGTGCGGGTGAGAGCGGCTACACCTTC. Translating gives CATSDPSAGESGYTF.

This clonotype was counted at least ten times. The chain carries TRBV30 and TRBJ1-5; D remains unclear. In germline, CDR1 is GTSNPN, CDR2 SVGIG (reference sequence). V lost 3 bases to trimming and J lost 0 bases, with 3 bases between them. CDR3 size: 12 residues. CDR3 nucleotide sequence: TGTGCCTGGAGCCATAGCAATCAGCCCCAGCATTTT. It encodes CAWSHSNQPQHF.

The CDR3 here is CSVFGNTGELFF. In DNA, the CDR3 is TGCAGCGTTTTCGGAAACACCGGGGAGCTGTTTTTT. The V call is TRBV29-1, the J call TRBJ2-2, with D unclear. Looked up from germline, CDR1 is SQVTM and CDR2 is ANQGSEA. The length of the CDR3 is 12 residues. The V end lost 5 bases, the J end lost 2 bases, and 6 bases lay between the germline ends.

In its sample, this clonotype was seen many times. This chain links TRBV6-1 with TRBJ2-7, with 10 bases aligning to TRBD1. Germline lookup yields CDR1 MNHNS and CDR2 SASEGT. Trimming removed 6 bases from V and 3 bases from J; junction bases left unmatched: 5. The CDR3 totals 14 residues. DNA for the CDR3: TGTGCCAGCAGGGGACAGGGGATCGGCTACGAGCAGTACTTC. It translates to CASRGQGIGYEQYF.

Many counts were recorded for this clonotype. CDR3 loop: CASSLFGANTEAFF. The CDR3 nucleotides are TGCGCCAGCAGCTTGTTCGGGGCGAACACTGAAGCTTTCTTT. The V and J genes are TRBV5-1 and TRBJ1-1; maybe TRBD1 (5 bases). The CDR3 contains 14 residues. CDR1 and CDR2 from the germline V gene are SGHRS and YFSETQ. V was cut by 1 base and J by 1 base, with 8 bases left in between.

In DNA, the CDR3 is TGTGCCAGCAGTGAAGCGTACGGCAGGGGGCAAGAGAACACTGAAGCTTTCTTT. It specifies CASSEAYGRGQENTEAFF. The chain employs TRBV6-1 and TRBJ1-1, with TRBD1 matching over 8 bases. Germline V gene sequence: CDR1 MNHNS, CDR2 SASEGT. V was clipped by 0 bases and J by 1 base; unmatched bases: 10. CDR3 length equals 18 residues.

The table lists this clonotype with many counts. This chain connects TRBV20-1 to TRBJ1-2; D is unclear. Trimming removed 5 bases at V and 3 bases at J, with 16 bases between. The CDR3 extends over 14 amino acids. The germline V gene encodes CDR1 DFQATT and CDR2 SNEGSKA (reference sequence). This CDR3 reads CSASREGTDYGYTF. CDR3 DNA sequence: TGCAGTGCTTCACGGGAGGGTACGGACTATGGCTACACCTTC.

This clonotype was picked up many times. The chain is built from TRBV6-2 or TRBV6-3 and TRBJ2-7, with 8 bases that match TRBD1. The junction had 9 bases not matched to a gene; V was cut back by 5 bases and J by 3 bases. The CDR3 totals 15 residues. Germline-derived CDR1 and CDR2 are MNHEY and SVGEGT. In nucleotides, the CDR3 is TGTGCCAGCAGTAAGTCGGCAGGGGGCCACTACGAGCAGTACTTC. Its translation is CASSKSAGGHYEQYF.

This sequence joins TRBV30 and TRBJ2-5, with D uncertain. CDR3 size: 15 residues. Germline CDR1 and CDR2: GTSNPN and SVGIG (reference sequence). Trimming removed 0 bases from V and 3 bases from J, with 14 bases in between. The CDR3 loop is CAWSVLVGTKETQYF. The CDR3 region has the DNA TGTGCCTGGAGTGTACTGGTGGGCACGAAAGAGACCCAGTACTTC.

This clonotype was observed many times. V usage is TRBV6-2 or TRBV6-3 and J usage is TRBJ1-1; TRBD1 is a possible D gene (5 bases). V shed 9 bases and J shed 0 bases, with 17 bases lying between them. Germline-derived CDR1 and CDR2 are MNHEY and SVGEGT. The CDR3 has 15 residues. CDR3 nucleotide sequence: TGTGCCAGTGATCCAGGGCGAGGGGTGAACACTGAAGCTTTCTTT. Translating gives CASDPGRGVNTEAFF.

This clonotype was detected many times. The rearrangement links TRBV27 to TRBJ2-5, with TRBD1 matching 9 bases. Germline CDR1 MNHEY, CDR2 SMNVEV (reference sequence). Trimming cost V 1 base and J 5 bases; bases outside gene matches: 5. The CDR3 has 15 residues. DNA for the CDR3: TGTGCCAGCAGTTTATTACAGGGGGCGCGGGAGACCCAGTACTTC. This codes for CASSLLQGARETQYF.

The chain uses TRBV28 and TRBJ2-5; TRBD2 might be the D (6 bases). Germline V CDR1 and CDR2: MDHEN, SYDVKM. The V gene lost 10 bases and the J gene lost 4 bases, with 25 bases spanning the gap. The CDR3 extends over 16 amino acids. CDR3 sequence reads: CATERGYQIGRETQYF. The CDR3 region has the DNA TGTGCCACCGAAAGAGGATATCAAATCGGGAGAGAGACCCAGTACTTC.

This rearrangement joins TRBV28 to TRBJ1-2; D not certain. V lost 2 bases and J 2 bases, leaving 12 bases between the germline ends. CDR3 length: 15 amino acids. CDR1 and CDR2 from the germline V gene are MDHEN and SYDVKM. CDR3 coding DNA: TGTGCCAGCAGTTTAACCATCCCGGACAACTATGGCTACACCTTC. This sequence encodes CASSLTIPDNYGYTF.

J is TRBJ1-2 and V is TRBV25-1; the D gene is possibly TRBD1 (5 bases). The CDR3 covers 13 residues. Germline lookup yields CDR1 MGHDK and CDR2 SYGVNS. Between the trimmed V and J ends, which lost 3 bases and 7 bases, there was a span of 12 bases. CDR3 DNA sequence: TGTGCCAGCAGTGATGGGGCCGGCATTGGCTACACCTTC. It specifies CASSDGAGIGYTF.

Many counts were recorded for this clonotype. CDR3 residues: CASSQEPTGGSYEQYF. In DNA form, the CDR3 reads TGTGCCAGCAGCCAAGAGCCAACGGGCGGATCCTACGAGCAGTACTTC. This chain connects TRBV3-1 to TRBJ2-7; D call uncertain. The CDR3 contains 16 residues. Germline values: CDR1 LGHDT, CDR2 YNNKEL (reference sequence). The V gene lost 0 bases and the J gene lost 1 base, with 13 bases spanning the gap.

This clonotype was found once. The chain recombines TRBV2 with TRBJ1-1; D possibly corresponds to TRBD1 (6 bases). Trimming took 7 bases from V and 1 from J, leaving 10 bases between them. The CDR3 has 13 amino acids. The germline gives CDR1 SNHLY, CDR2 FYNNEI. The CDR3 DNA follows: TGTGCCAGCACTGGGGGCGGGAACACTGAAGCTTTCTTT. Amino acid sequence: CASTGGGNTEAFF.

Here the CDR3 DNA reads TGTGCCACCAGCAGAGATAGGGGCCGAGGAACTGAAGCTTTCTTT. Translation: CATSRDRGRGTEAFF. V and J are TRBV15 and TRBJ1-1, with D possibly matching TRBD1 (5 bases). Deletions cut 0 bases from V and 5 bases from J, with 13 bases between. This CDR3 comprises 15 residues. Looked up from germline, CDR1 is LNHNV and CDR2 is YYDKDF (reference sequence).

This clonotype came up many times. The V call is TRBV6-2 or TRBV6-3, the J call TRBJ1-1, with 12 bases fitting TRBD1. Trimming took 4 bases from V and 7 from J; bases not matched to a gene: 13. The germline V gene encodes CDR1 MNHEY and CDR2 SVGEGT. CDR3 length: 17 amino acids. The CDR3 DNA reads TGTGCCAGCAGTTCAATACGAAGGGACAGGGGGCGTGGTGAAGCTTTCTTT. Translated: CASSSIRRDRGRGEAFF.